These T cell receptor beta chains were read from a single sample in a study of blood T cell repertoires in COVID-19. Sequencing was performed with immunoSEQ multiplex PCR; in TCRdb, only in-frame clones are kept and a portion is missing. The sample shows about 87,000 clones, 89% of them seen only once. Sequenced: peripheral blood. The receptors were gathered from a woman aged 80 or over with active COVID-19. Both conserved end residues are part of each CDR3. D genes are given only for firm matches. Some rows have no size entry. The others give once, few or many, or a class for an expanded clone.

V gene,clone size,D gene,J gene,CDR3 protein,CDR3 DNA
TRBV9,-,TRBD2,TRBJ2-7,CASSVEASGRAVYEQYF,TGTGCCAGCAGCGTAGAAGCTAGCGGGAGGGCCGTATACGAGCAGTACTTC
TRBV2,-,-,TRBJ1-1,CASSLGENTEAFF,TGTGCCAGCAGTTTGGGAGAGAACACTGAAGCTTTCTTT
TRBV2,-,TRBD2,TRBJ2-2,CASSGLAGGGTGELFF,TGTGCCAGCAGCGGACTAGCGGGAGGGGGCACCGGGGAGCTGTTTTTT
TRBV28,once,-,TRBJ1-5,CASSLTPWGGQPQHF,TGTGCCAGCAGTTTGACCCCTTGGGGCGGCCAGCCCCAGCATTTT
TRBV7-3,-,TRBD2,TRBJ2-5,CASSPLGGSGSLETQYF,TGTGCCAGCAGCCCATTGGGGGGTAGCGGGAGTTTGGAGACCCAGTACTTC
TRBV28,-,TRBD2,TRBJ2-1,CASSLGTSGRRDEQFF,TGTGCCAGCAGTTTAGGGACTAGCGGGAGGCGGGATGAGCAGTTCTTC
TRBV5-4,-,-,TRBJ2-3,CASSTGTTLKTDTQYF,TGTGCCAGCAGCACCGGGACAACTCTGAAGACAGATACGCAGTATTTT
TRBV9,-,TRBD2,TRBJ2-5,CASSAGTSGMYQETQYF,TGTGCCAGCAGCGCCGGGACTAGCGGGATGTACCAAGAGACCCAGTACTTC
TRBV6-5,-,-,TRBJ2-3,CASSYPPRGTDTQYF,TGTGCCAGCAGTTACCCGCCAAGAGGCACAGATACGCAGTATTTT
TRBV6-5,-,-,TRBJ2-7,CASSYSLASAPYEQYF,TGTGCCAGCAGTTACTCTTTGGCTAGCGCACCCTACGAGCAGTACTTC
TRBV6-2/TRBV6-3,-,TRBD2,TRBJ2-4,CASSSGGFSKNIQYF,TGTGCCAGCAGTTCGGGGGGATTCTCCAAAAACATTCAGTACTTC
TRBV3-1/TRBV3-2,-,-,TRBJ2-5,CASSQITIGGVETQYF,TGTGCCAGCAGCCAAATCACCATCGGCGGAGTGGAGACCCAGTACTTC
TRBV7-9,-,-,TRBJ2-3,CASSLARVPDTQYF,TGTGCCAGCAGCCTTGCCCGGGTGCCAGATACGCAGTATTTT
TRBV30,-,TRBD1,TRBJ1-2,CAWSATGTANYGYTF,TGTGCCTGGAGTGCCACGGGGACAGCCAACTATGGCTACACCTTC
TRBV7-2,few,TRBD1,TRBJ2-1,CASSTGTGVGNNEQFF,TGTGCCAGCAGCACTGGGACAGGGGTTGGTAACAATGAGCAGTTCTTC
TRBV27,once,TRBD1,TRBJ2-7,CASRPGQGVWEQYF,TGTGCCAGCAGACCCGGACAGGGGGTCTGGGAGCAGTACTTC
TRBV24-1,once,-,TRBJ2-1,CATTQGGEQFF,TGTGCCACCACTCAGGGTGGTGAGCAGTTCTTC
TRBV5-6,-,TRBD2,TRBJ2-5,CASSYNLGLAEETQYF,TGTGCCAGCAGCTATAATCTTGGACTAGCGGAAGAGACCCAGTACTTC
TRBV10-3,-,TRBD2,TRBJ2-1,CAISDTSVSSYNEQFF,TGTGCCATCAGTGACACTAGCGTTAGCTCCTACAATGAGCAGTTCTTC
TRBV6-5,-,TRBD1,TRBJ2-2,CASRGQVRTGELFF,TGTGCCAGCAGGGGACAGGTGCGCACCGGGGAGCTGTTTTTT
TRBV12-5,-,-,TRBJ2-3,CASGPSDYTDTQYF,TGTGCTAGTGGCCCGTCGGACTACACAGATACGCAGTATTTT
TRBV7-3,-,TRBD1,TRBJ2-5,CASSPGQGETQYF,TGTGCCAGCAGCCCAGGACAGGGAGAGACCCAGTACTTC
TRBV4-2,-,-,TRBJ1-6,CASSQFGRPDSYNSPLHF,TGTGCCAGCAGCCAATTTGGGCGGCCGGACAGCTATAATTCACCCCTCCACTTT
TRBV30,-,TRBD2,TRBJ2-3,CAWSPGLAGPYDTQYF,TGTGCCTGGAGCCCGGGACTAGCGGGACCTTACGATACGCAGTATTTT
TRBV2,-,TRBD1,TRBJ2-7,CASIVQGQVYEQYF,TGTGCCAGCATCGTCCAGGGACAGGTCTACGAGCAGTACTTC
TRBV28,-,TRBD1,TRBJ2-5,CASRTGAETQYF,TGTGCCAGCAGGACAGGGGCAGAGACCCAGTACTTC
TRBV24-1,-,-,TRBJ2-1,CATSGNPSNSYNEQFF,TGTGCCACCAGTGGTAACCCTAGTAACTCCTACAATGAGCAGTTCTTC
TRBV6-5,-,-,TRBJ2-3,CASSYGGSGNTQYF,TGTGCCAGCAGTTACGGGGGGAGTGGAAATACGCAGTATTTT
TRBV6-5,-,TRBD2,TRBJ2-2,CASSLLAGVPGELFF,TGTGCCAGCAGTTTGCTAGCGGGAGTCCCCGGGGAGCTGTTTTTT
TRBV30,-,-,TRBJ1-4,CAWSRRQANEKLFF,TGTGCCTGGAGTCGACGACAGGCTAATGAAAAACTGTTTTTT
TRBV7-8,-,TRBD2,TRBJ2-1,CASSRRLGSGRVLGEQFF,TGTGCCAGCAGCCGGCGACTGGGTAGCGGGAGGGTATTGGGTGAGCAGTTCTTC
TRBV11-2,-,-,TRBJ2-7,CASSSIAAGGYEQYF,TGTGCCAGCAGCTCGATCGCAGCCGGAGGCTACGAGCAGTACTTC
TRBV4-1,-,TRBD1,TRBJ2-2,CASRRRDRGSDTGELFF,TGCGCCAGCCGGAGGCGGGACAGGGGCTCTGACACCGGGGAGCTGTTTTTT
TRBV7-9,-,TRBD2,TRBJ2-3,CASSPTSGSRAYTDTQYF,TGTGCCAGCAGTCCCACTAGCGGGAGTAGAGCTTACACAGATACGCAGTATTTT
TRBV6-5,few,TRBD1,TRBJ1-2,CASSYRGTGGIYGYTF,TGTGCCAGCAGTTACAGGGGGACAGGGGGCATCTATGGCTACACCTTC
TRBV11-2,once,TRBD1,TRBJ1-5,CASSWDSSNQPQHF,TGTGCCAGCAGCTGGGACAGTTCCAATCAGCCCCAGCATTTT
TRBV29-1,-,-,TRBJ1-2,CSATENYGYTF,TGCAGCGCTACCGAGAACTATGGCTACACCTTC
TRBV2,-,TRBD2,TRBJ2-1,CASRPGLAGFSYNEQFF,TGTGCCAGCAGACCGGGACTAGCGGGATTCTCCTACAATGAGCAGTTCTTC
TRBV6-2/TRBV6-3,-,-,TRBJ2-7,CASSRVADKAYEQYF,TGTGCCAGCAGCCGCGTGGCCGACAAAGCCTACGAGCAGTACTTC
TRBV28,-,TRBD1,TRBJ1-2,CASSSRQGKNYGYTF,TGTGCCAGCAGTTCCCGACAGGGTAAGAACTATGGCTACACCTTC
TRBV27,-,TRBD1,TRBJ2-3,CASSPTYRQGAGTQERQYF,TGTGCCAGCAGTCCCACCTACCGACAGGGGGCTGGGACTCAGGAGAGGCAGTATTTT
TRBV28,-,-,TRBJ2-1,CASSLRTPRGNEQFF,TGTGCCAGCAGTTTGCGGACACCCAGGGGCAATGAGCAGTTCTTC
TRBV30,-,-,TRBJ1-5,CAWTKEGDSNQPQHF,TGTGCCTGGACGAAGGAGGGTGATAGCAATCAGCCCCAGCATTTT
TRBV29-1,-,-,TRBJ2-7,CSVEVSGVSYEQYF,TGCAGCGTTGAAGTTTCAGGGGTCTCCTACGAGCAGTACTTC
TRBV5-6,-,TRBD2,TRBJ2-3,CASSLAGLDLVTDTQYF,TGTGCCAGCAGCTTGGCGGGACTAGATTTGGTGACAGATACGCAGTATTTT
TRBV7-2,-,TRBD1,TRBJ1-2,CASRHRAGGGYTF,TGTGCCAGCAGACACCGGGCAGGGGGTGGCTACACCTTC
TRBV5-4,-,TRBD2,TRBJ2-3,CASSLDASGPSTDTQYF,TGTGCCAGCAGCTTGGATGCTAGCGGGCCGAGCACAGATACGCAGTATTTT